The source of this TCR beta chain is a study of OX40 agonist ivuxolimab in advanced cancers. V shed 0 bases, J shed 3 bases, and the junction held 0 bases outside the gene matches. This CDR3 contains 14 residues. The germline V gene encodes CDR1 SGHAT and CDR2 FQNNGV. TCRdb's table, derived via immunoSEQ multiplex PCR, lists solely in-frame clones and lacks some. The sample holds 45,000 to 60,000 clones, over 80% seen once. This TCR was sampled from an adult with an advanced solid tumor such as melanoma, head and neck, liver or kidney cancer. Here the sequenced sample was CD4+ or CD8+ T cells sorted from blood, taken in a trial of the OX40 agonist ivuxolimab. The rearrangement links TRBV11-2 to TRBJ2-3; 7 bases are shared with TRBD2. Here the CDR3 DNA reads TGTGCCAGCAGCTTAGAAGCGGGAACAGATACGCAGTATTTT. Amino acids: CASSLEAGTDTQYF.